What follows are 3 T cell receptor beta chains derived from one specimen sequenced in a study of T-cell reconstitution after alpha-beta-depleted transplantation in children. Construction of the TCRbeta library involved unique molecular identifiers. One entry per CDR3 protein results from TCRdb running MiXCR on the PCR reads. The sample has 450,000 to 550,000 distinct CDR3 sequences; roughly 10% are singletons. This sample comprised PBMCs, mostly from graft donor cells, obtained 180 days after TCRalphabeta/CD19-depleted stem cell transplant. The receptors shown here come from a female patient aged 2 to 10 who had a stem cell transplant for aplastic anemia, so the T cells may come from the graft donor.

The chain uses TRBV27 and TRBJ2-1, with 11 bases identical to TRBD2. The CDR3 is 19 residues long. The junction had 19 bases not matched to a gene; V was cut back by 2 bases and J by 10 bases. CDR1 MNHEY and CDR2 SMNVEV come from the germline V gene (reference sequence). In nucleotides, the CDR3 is TGTGCCAGCAGTTTAGAGGCCCCGCCCTTAGCGGGAGGGCTCTCGGAGCAGTTCTTC. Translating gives CASSLEAPPLAGGLSEQFF.

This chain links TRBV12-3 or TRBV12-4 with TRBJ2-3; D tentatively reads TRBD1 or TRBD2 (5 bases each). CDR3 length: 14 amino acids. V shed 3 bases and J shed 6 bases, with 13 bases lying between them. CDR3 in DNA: TGTGCCAGCAGTTTGGGACGCAGGAGGGATACGCAGTATTTT. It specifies CASSLGRRRDTQYF.

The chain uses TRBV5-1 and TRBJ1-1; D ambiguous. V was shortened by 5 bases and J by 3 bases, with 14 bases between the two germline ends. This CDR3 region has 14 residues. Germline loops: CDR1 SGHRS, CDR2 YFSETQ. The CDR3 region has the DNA TGCGCCAGCAGGGGATCACCCTCCTACACTGAAGCTTTCTTT. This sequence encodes CASRGSPSYTEAFF.